The 12 T cell receptor beta chains presented below share a single source sample, sequenced in a study of T cells in Graves' hyperthyroidism and ophthalmopathy. TCR beta CDR3 region amplification was performed from RNA transcripts. Carried out on the TCR CDR3, a first-round RT-PCR used the HTBI primer set. A single record per CDR3 protein comes from TCRdb applying MiXCR to the multiplex PCR reads. The table records about 250,000 distinct CDR3 sequences, approximately 25% of them present only once. Material: blood. The receptors derive from a woman in her forties with Graves' ophthalmopathy.

Many counts were recorded for this clonotype. CDR3 bases: TGTGCCAGCAGCCAAGATCCTTCTCCGGGGAGAGCTGGCTACACCTTC. Its translation: CASSQDPSPGRAGYTF. The V call is TRBV4-2, the J call TRBJ1-2; unclear D gene. The ends were cut back, 0 bases at V and 7 bases at J, with 18 bases in the middle. The CDR3 is 16 residues long. Germline CDR1 reads LGHNA; CDR2 reads YNFKEQ.

This clonotype has at least ten counts. The chain joins TRBV5-1 to TRBJ2-5; 12 bases are a match to TRBD2. This CDR3 contains 16 residues. The germline V gene has CDR1 SGHRS and CDR2 YFSETQ. The V segment lost 0 bases and the J segment 4 bases; nucleotides outside the gene matches: 4. The CDR3 nucleotides are TGCGCCAGCAGCTTGGTTGGACTAGCGGGATCAGAGACCCAGTACTTC. Translated, it gives CASSLVGLAGSETQYF.

This clonotype was picked up many times. The J gene is TRBJ1-1, the V gene TRBV28, with D tentatively TRBD1 (5 bases). Germline V gives CDR1 MDHEN, CDR2 SYDVKM. V was shortened by 3 bases and J by 0 bases, with 8 bases between the two germline ends. The CDR3 has 14 residues. This chain's CDR3 is CASSLGPLNTEAFF. The CDR3 DNA reads TGTGCCAGCAGTTTGGGACCGTTGAACACTGAAGCTTTCTTT. The complete variable domain, with remaining parts taken from reference TRBV28 and TRBJ1-1, reads DVKVTQSSRYLVKRTGEKVFLECVQDMDHENMFWYRQDPGLGLRLIYFSYDVKMKEKGDIPEGYSVSREKKERFSLILESASTNQTSMYLCASSLGPLNTEAFFGQGTRLTVV.

Many counts were recorded for this clonotype. The genes are TRBV7-8 and TRBJ1-5, with 9 bases aligning to TRBD1. The CDR3 contains 16 residues. Per germline, CDR1 SGHVS and CDR2 FQNEAQ. V lost 0 bases and J lost 5; bases outside the gene matches: 5. DNA of the CDR3: TGTGCCAGCAGCTTAGCGGCGGGACAGGGTTATCAGCCCCAGCATTTT. It is translated as CASSLAAGQGYQPQHF.

Worth noting for this clonotype: The junction shows a germline mismatch at one end, possibly a read error. The chain is built from TRBV18 and TRBJ1-1, with TRBD1 as a possible D gene (6 bases). CDR3 length equals 14 residues. CDR1 KGHSH and CDR2 LQKENI come from the germline V gene. CDR3 in DNA: TGTGCCAGCTCACCACAGGGTGGGGACACTGAAACTTTCTTT. Protein product: CASSPQGGDTETFF.

For the CDR3, the DNA is TGCGCCAGCAGCTTCGAGAAGTCCGGTCGCGAGCAGTACTTC. Translation gives CASSFEKSGREQYF. This chain joins TRBV5-1 and TRBJ2-7; D not certain. Trimming pared 2 bases from V and 6 bases from J, leaving 15 bases between. In germline, CDR1 is SGHRS, CDR2 YFSETQ. The CDR3 loop spans 14 amino acids.

The genes are TRBV6-2 or TRBV6-3 and TRBJ1-5; TRBD1 might be the D (6 bases). Trimming pared 7 bases from V and 7 bases from J, leaving 17 bases between. Germline CDR1 is MNHEY and CDR2 is SVGEGT. The CDR3 runs 14 residues. In DNA, the CDR3 is TGTGCCAGCACCTCTGCAGGGGAGGAACAGCCCCAGCATTTT. Residues: CASTSAGEEQPQHF.

This clonotype was recorded many times. The chain is built from TRBV29-1 and TRBJ2-5, with D maybe TRBD2 (7 bases). V was shortened by 4 bases and J by 4 bases, with 10 bases between the two germline ends. This CDR3 is built from 12 residues. Germline V CDR1 and CDR2: SQVTM, ANQGSEA. The CDR3 DNA sequence: TGCAGCGTTGGAGGGGGGGGAGAGACCCAGTACTTC. Residues: CSVGGGGETQYF.

This clonotype was observed at least ten times. A clone one base away is much larger, so this may be a read error. The rearrangement links TRBV6-5 to TRBJ2-5; a possible D gene is TRBD1 (6 bases). Per germline, CDR1 MNHEY and CDR2 SVGAGI. The CDR3 loop spans 16 amino acids. The DNA for the CDR3 is TGTGCCAGCAGTTACTCGCTGACGGACAGTTTGGAGACCCGGTACTTC. Translating gives CASSYSLTDSLETRYF.

This clonotype was found once. The chain is built from TRBV28 and TRBJ2-5, with TRBD1 as a possible D gene (6 bases). The CDR3 is 16 residues long. V was clipped by 5 bases and J by 6 bases, with 22 bases between them. Germline assignment: CDR1 MDHEN and CDR2 SYDVKM. The DNA for the CDR3 is TGTGCCAGCAGTCCCCGTGGACGACAGGACGGGAAGACCCAGTACTTC. This encodes CASSPRGRQDGKTQYF. The whole variable domain, filled in from reference TRBV28 and TRBJ2-5, reads DVKVTQSSRYLVKRTGEKVFLECVQDMDHENMFWYRQDPGLGLRLIYFSYDVKMKEKGDIPEGYSVSREKKERFSLILESASTNQTSMYLCASSPRGRQDGKTQYFGPGTRLLVL.

This clonotype was counted once. The chain uses TRBV12-5 and TRBJ2-7; D not resolved. V gave up 1 base and J gave up 0 bases, with 10 bases separating them. This CDR3 is 15 amino acids long. Germline loops: CDR1 LGHNT, CDR2 FRNRAP. CDR3 DNA sequence: TGTGCTAGTGGTTTGGGGACGCGGAGCTCCTACGAGCAGTACTTC. Amino acid sequence: CASGLGTRSSYEQYF.

Ten or more counts support this clonotype. The chain combines TRBV19 with TRBJ1-1, with D perhaps TRBD1 (5 bases). The CDR3 runs to 16 residues. V lost 3 bases to trimming and J lost 4 bases, with 18 bases between them. Germline CDR1 and CDR2: LNHDA and SQIVND (reference sequence). DNA for the CDR3: TGTGCCAGTAGTATTCCACGACAGCCTGGGAGCACTGAAGCTTTCTTT. The encoded protein is CASSIPRQPGSTEAFF.